This T cell receptor (beta chain) appears in the sequencing data of a study of human T cells and chemical hapten exposure (TCRdb year 2021). Study-wide context: For sensitization, 2% DPC in acetone was applied to a roughly 2 cm by roughly 2 cm area of upper inner arm skin. Patch tests used Finn chambers with 0.01% DPC on the upper back, scored after 6 days by International Contact Dermatitis Research Group standards. Throughout the study period of roughly 24 weeks, patients also received therapeutic DPC doses to the scalp every week. For TCR sequencing, blood came from twenty-nine alopecia patients at anywhere from one to four time points (pre-sensitization, 2, 6 and 24 weeks). The libraries were sequenced as a pool, and the TCR yield per sample differed mostly because of small variations in library volumes within the pool. Peripheral blood TCR repertoire changes were tracked in vivo in alopecia patients during primary and secondary sensitization to the hapten diphenylcyclopropenone (DPC). Blood was sampled from patients pre-sensitization (week 0) and at 2, 6 and about 24 weeks after DPC sensitization. Alopecia areata with under or over 50% scalp involvement, alopecia totalis and alopecia universalis were represented in the patient cohort, which was mostly female. What the work shows at the level of the full study, not this receptor alone: The number of PT1 expanded TCRs positively correlated with patch test score, significant at thresholds 8, 16 and 32 but not 4. After repeated subsampling, the strength of the expansion versus patch-test correlation and the threshold at which it became significant changed. Compared with pre-sensitization or healthy control sets, expanded TCRs formed significantly more large CDR3 similarity clusters, which is consistent with antigen-driven responses. Because all patients had alopecia, a presumed autoimmune disease, the immune response of the patients might differ from that of healthy individuals. DPC sensitization did not change how many TCRs were above 1 in 1000 frequency, and no evidence was found of alterations in global repertoire structure.

As to this clonotype: Its antigen is unknown. No base qualities exist here, and no much larger clone lies one base off it.

The library came from RACE. Sequencing relied on a NextSeq 500. During library preparation, unique molecular identifiers were attached to individual cDNA molecules so that TCRs could be counted in a quantitative, reproducible way. Each blood RNA sample was used to sequence both TCR alpha and TCR beta chains. Per the original workflow: A median of around 100,000 TCRs per sample was observed, with a range of roughly 20,000 to 700,000. V, J and CDR3 annotation of the TCR reads was carried out using the Decombinator software suite. For the PS versus PT1 abundance plots, all samples were subsampled to the same number of TCRs (28,000). Expanded TCRs were defined as absent before sensitization and observed at least eight times at the 2-week time point. In TCRdb, the public reads were trimmed at Q25 with fastp and aligned with MiXCR, with productive beta chains retained. Identical CDR3 protein sequences are pooled into one entry, listed with their most common genes and DNA. TCRdb's processing, not the study's, gives the V and J calls here. Present in this sample are 65,000 to 90,000 distinct CDR3 sequences, 12% to 15% of which were seen just once. Clones ranked in the top ten supply around 4.2% of the sample.

In light of the paper, this sample's time point label describes: pre-sensitization, week 0. This specimen's treatment or condition label, per the study, means: therapeutic diphenylcyclopropenone sensitization with weekly scalp DPC. Blood at each patch-test visit was drawn before the patch test was applied. Eligible patients were aged 18 to 70, diagnosed with alopecia, deemed suitable for DPC therapy, and excluded if pregnant. Unfractionated whole blood was collected in Tempus Blood RNA tubes, and total RNA was extracted from that blood. The sample here was whole blood, taken in connection with sensitization to the hapten diphenylcyclopropenone (DPC). The receptor's source is a woman between 45 and 60 years old with alopecia areata. Some clones in this sample may be carry-over from other donors' samples.

The bases read TGTGCCACCAGTCGCACCGGGACAGGATACACAGATACGCAGTATTTT. This yields the protein CATSRTGTGYTDTQYF. Rearrangement joined TRBV24-1 to TRBJ2-3, and TRBD1 matches 8 of the central bases. At the junction V is shortened by 6 bases and J by 2 bases; bases outside the gene matches: 9. In the germline V gene, CDR1 corresponds to KGHDR and CDR2 to SFDVKD. There are 16 amino acids in the CDR3, from cysteine to phenylalanine inclusive. Left in the record is the CDR3 DNA by itself, 48 bases read in frame from the first base.